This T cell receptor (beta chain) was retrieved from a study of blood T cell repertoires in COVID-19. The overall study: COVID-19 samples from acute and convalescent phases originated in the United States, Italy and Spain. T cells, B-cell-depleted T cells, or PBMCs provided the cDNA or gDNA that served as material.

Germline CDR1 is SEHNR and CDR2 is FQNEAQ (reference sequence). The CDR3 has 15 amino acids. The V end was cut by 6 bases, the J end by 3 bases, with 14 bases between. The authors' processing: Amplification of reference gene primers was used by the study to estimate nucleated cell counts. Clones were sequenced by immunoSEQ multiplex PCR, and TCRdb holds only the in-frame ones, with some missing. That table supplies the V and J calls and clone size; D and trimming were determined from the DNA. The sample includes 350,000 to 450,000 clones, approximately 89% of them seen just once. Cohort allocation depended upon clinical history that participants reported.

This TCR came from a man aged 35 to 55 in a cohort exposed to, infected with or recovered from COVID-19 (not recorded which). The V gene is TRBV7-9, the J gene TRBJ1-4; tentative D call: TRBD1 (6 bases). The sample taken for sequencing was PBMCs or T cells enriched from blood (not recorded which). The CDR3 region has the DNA TGTGCCAGCAGTTCGACAGGAATGGCTAATGAAAAACTGTTTTTT. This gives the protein CASSSTGMANEKLFF.